The 9 T cell receptor beta chains presented below share a single source sample, sequenced in a study of tumor T cells in aggressive B-cell lymphoma. TCRdb keeps only in-frame clones here, not all; method: immunoSEQ multiplex PCR. This sample has hundreds of clones, with about 92% found just once. Sequencing used tumor tissue. The receptors shown here come from an adult with diffuse large B cell lymphoma.

The V gene is TRBV5-1, the J gene TRBJ2-5; the D gene is possibly TRBD2 (6 bases). The CDR3 covers 14 residues. V was pared by 4 bases and J by 2 bases, with 12 bases between. CDR1 and CDR2 from the germline V gene are SGHRS and YFSETQ. The CDR3 bases are TGCGCCAGCAGCGGGGGACTGGTACAAGAGACCCAGTACTTC. This encodes CASSGGLVQETQYF.

V usage is TRBV9 and J usage is TRBJ2-7; a possible D gene is TRBD2 (6 bases). There are 15 residues in the CDR3. In germline, CDR1 is SGDLS, CDR2 YYNGEE. The ends were cut back, 4 bases at V and 5 bases at J, with 19 bases in the middle. CDR3 sequence reads: CASSLGYGSRDEQYF. DNA for the CDR3: TGTGCCAGCAGCCTAGGCTACGGGAGTCGCGACGAGCAGTACTTC.

The chain combines TRBV27 with TRBJ1-2; D is possibly TRBD1 (6 bases). Trimming took off 3 bases at V and 4 bases at J, with 9 bases between the two ends. CDR1 and CDR2 from the germline V gene are MNHEY and SMNVEV (reference sequence). The CDR3 is 13 amino acids. The CDR3, as DNA: TGTGCCAGCAGTTTTACAGGGACCTATGGCTACACCTTC. This translates into CASSFTGTYGYTF.

The V and J genes are TRBV4-3 and TRBJ1-1; 9 bases match TRBD1. V lost 2 bases, J lost 5 bases, and 9 bases stayed unmatched. Germline V gives CDR1 LGHNA, CDR2 YSLEER. This CDR3 has 16 residues. The CDR3 sequence is CASSQSLGQGKTEAFF. CDR3 in DNA: TGCGCCAGCAGCCAATCCCTAGGACAGGGGAAGACTGAAGCTTTCTTT.

This chain joins TRBV4-3 and TRBJ1-4; 10 positions match TRBD1. V trimming: 6 bases; J trimming: 6 bases; junction bases outside the gene matches: 4. The CDR3 consists of 14 residues. The germline gives CDR1 LGHNA, CDR2 YSLEER. The DNA of the CDR3 is TGCGCCAGCAGGCCCGGGACAGGGGATGAAAAACTGTTTTTT. As protein: CASRPGTGDEKLFF.

This chain joins TRBV7-2 and TRBJ2-1; no firm D call. V was trimmed by 1 base and J by 6 bases, leaving 7 bases between them. The germline V gene has CDR1 SGHTA and CDR2 FQGNSA. This CDR3 region has 13 residues. Written as DNA, the CDR3 is TGTGCCAGCAGCTTAGTGAGCCCCAATGAGCAGTTCTTC. It is translated as CASSLVSPNEQFF.

CDR3 bases: TGTGCCAGCAGCACTAGCGGGAGTTTTTACGAGCAGTACTTC. Amino acids: CASSTSGSFYEQYF. The V call is TRBV5-6, the J call TRBJ2-7, with 11 bases aligning to TRBD2. After removal of 4 bases from V and 4 bases from J, the junction contained 4 bases not matched to a gene. This CDR3 contains 14 residues. Germline assignment: CDR1 SGHDT and CDR2 YYEEEE.

V and J are TRBV19 and TRBJ2-3, with TRBD2 matching over 8 bases. With V trimmed by 6 bases and J by 1 base, 3 bases remained unmatched. Germline loops: CDR1 LNHDA, CDR2 SQIVND (reference sequence). This CDR3 has 14 residues. CDR3 loop: CASRGAGGTDTQYF. The CDR3 DNA reads TGTGCCAGTAGGGGAGCGGGAGGCACAGATACGCAGTATTTT.

The chain recombines TRBV7-9 with TRBJ1-1; D is unclear. The germline V gene has CDR1 SEHNR and CDR2 FQNEAQ (reference sequence). The V end lost 7 bases, the J end lost 0 bases, and 9 bases lay between the germline ends. This CDR3 region has 13 residues. CDR3 coding DNA: TGTGCCAGCAACAGAAACATGAACACTGAAGCTTTCTTT. Amino acid sequence: CASNRNMNTEAFF.